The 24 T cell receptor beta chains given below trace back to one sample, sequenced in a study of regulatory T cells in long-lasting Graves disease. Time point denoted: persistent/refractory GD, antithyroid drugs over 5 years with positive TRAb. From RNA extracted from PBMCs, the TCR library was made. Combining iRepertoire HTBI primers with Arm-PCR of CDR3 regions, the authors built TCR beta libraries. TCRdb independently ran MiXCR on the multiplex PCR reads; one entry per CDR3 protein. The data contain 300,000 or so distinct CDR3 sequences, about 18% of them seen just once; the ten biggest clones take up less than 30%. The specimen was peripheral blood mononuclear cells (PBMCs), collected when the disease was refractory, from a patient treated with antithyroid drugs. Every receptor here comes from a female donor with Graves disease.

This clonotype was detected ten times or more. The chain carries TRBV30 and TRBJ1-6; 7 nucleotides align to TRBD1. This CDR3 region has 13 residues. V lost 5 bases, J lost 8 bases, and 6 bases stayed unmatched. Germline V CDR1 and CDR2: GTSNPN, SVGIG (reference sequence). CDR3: CAWAGQAYSPLHF. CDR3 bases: TGTGCCTGGGCCGGACAGGCTTATTCACCCCTCCACTTT.

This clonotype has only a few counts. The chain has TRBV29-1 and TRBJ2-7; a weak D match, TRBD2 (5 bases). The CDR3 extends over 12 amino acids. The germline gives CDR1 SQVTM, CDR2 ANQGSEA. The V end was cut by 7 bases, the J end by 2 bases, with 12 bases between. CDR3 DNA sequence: TGCAGCGGAGGGCTCCACACCTACGAGCAGTACTTC. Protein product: CSGGLHTYEQYF.

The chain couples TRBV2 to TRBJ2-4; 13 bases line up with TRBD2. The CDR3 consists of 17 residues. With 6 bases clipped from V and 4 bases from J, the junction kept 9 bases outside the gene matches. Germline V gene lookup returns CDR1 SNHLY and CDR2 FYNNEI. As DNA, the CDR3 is TGTGCCAGCAGGGGACTAGCGGGAAGGGGGGGGAAAAACATTCAGTACTTC. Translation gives CASRGLAGRGGKNIQYF.

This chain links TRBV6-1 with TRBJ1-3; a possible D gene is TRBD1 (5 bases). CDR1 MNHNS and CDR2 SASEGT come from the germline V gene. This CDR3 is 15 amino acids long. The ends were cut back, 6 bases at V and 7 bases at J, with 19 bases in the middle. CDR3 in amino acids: CASSSGTPSWNTIYF. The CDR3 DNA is TGTGCCAGCAGCAGCGGGACTCCCTCGTGGAACACCATATATTTT.

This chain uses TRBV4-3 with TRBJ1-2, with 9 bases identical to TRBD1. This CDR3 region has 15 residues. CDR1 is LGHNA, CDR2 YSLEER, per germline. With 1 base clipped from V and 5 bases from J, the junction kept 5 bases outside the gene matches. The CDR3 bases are TGCGCCAGCAGCCAAGGGGACAGGGAATTATATGGCTACACCTTC. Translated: CASSQGDRELYGYTF.

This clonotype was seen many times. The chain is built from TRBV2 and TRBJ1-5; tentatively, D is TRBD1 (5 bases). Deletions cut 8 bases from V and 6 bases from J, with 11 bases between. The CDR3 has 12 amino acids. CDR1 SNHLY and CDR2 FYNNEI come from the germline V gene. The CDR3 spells CASEGASQPQHF. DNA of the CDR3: TGTGCCAGCGAAGGGGCCAGTCAGCCCCAGCATTTT.

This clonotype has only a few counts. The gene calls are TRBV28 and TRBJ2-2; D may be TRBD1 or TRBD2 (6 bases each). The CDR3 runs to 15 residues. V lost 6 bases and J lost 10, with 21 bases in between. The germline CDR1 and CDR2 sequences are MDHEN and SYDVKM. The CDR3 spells CASRGSLGGFQELFF. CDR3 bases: TGTGCCAGCAGGGGGAGCTTGGGGGGCTTTCAGGAGCTGTTTTTT.

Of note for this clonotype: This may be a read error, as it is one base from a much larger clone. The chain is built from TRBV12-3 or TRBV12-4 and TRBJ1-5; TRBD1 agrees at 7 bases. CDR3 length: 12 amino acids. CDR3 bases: TGTGCCAGCACTTTAGGGGACAGAACCCAGCATTTT. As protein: CASTLGDRTQHF.

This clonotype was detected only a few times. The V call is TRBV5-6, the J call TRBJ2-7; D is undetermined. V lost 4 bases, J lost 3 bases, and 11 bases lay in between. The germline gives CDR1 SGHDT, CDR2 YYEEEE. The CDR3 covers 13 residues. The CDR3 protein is CASSGTVHYEQYF. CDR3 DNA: TGTGCCAGCAGCGGTACAGTTCACTACGAGCAGTACTTC.

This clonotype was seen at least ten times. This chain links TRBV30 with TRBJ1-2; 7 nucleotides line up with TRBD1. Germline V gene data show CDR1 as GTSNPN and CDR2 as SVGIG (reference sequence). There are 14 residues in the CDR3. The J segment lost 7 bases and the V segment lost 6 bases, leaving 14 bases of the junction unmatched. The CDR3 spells CACKTSGDSSGYTF. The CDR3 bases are TGTGCCTGCAAAACTAGCGGGGACAGCTCTGGCTACACCTTC.

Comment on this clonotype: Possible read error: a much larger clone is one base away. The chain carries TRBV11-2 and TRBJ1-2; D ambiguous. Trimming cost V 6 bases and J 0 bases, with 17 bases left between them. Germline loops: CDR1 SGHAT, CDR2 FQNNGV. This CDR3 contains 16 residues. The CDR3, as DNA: TGTGCCAGCAGACCCCCCGCCAGGCCGGCTAACTATGGCTACACCTTC. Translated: CASRPPARPANYGYTF.

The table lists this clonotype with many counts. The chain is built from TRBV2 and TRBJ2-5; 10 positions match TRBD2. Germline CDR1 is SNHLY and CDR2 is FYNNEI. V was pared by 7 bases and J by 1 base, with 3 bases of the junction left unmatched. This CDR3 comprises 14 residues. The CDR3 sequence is CASKERGGQETQYF. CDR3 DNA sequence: TGTGCCAGCAAGGAGCGGGGGGGCCAAGAGACCCAGTACTTC.

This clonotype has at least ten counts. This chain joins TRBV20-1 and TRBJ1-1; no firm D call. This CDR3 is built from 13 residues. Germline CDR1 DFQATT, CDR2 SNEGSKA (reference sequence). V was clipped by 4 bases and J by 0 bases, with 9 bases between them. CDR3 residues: CSANLPLNTEAFF. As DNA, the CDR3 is TGCAGTGCTAACCTACCATTGAACACTGAAGCTTTCTTT.

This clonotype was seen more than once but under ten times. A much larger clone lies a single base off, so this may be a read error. The CDR3 sequence: CASVLAGRQETQYF. The DNA for the CDR3 is TGTGCCAGCGTCCTGGCGGGACGCCAAGAGACCCAGTACTTC. This rearrangement joins TRBV2 to TRBJ2-5; D is perhaps TRBD2 (6 bases). The length of the CDR3 is 14 residues. CDR1 is SNHLY and CDR2 is FYNNEI in the germline V gene. V was trimmed by 8 bases and J by 1 base, leaving 14 bases between them.

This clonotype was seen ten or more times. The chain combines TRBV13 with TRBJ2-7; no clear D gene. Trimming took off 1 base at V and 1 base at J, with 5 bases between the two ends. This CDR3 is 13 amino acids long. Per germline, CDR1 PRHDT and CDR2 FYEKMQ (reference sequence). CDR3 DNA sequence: TGTGCCAGCAGCTTAGCCCTTTCCTACGAGCAGTACTTC. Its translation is CASSLALSYEQYF.

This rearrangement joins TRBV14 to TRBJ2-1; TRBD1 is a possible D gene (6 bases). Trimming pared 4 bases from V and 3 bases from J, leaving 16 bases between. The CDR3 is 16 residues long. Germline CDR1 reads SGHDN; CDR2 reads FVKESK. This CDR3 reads CASSPIWGQSYNEQFF. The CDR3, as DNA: TGTGCCAGCAGCCCTATCTGGGGACAAAGCTACAATGAGCAGTTCTTC.

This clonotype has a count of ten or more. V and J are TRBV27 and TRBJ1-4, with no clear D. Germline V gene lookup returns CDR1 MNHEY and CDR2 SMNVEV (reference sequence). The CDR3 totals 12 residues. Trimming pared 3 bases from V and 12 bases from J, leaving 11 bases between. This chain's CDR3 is CASSFFGNELFF. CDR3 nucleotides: TGTGCCAGCAGTTTTTTTGGGAATGAACTGTTTTTT.

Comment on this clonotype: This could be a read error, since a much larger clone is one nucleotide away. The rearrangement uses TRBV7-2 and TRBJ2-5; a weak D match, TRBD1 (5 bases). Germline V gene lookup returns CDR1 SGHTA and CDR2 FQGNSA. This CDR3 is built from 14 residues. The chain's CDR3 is CAGSLAGLGETQYF. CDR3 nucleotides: TGTGCCGGCAGCTTAGCAGGGTTGGGGGAGACCCAGTACTTC.

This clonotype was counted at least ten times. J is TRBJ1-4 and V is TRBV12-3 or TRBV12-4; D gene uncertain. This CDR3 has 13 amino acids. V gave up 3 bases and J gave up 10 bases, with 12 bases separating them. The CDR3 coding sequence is TGTGCCAGCAGTTTCGGAGGGCGCGGAAAACTGTTTTTT. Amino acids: CASSFGGRGKLFF.

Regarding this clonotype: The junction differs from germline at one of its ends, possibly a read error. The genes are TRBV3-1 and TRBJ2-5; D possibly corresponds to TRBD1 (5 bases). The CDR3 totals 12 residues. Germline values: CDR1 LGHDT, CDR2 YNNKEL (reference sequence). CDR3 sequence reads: CASSQDSRDLRF. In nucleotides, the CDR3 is TGTGCCAGCAGCCAAGATAGCAGGGATCTTCGATTC.

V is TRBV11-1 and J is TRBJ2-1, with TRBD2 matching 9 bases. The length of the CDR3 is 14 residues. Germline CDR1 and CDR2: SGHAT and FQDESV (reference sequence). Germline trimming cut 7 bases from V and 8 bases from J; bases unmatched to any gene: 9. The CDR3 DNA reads TGTGCCAGCACCGTAGCGGGAGAGGCTTATGAGCAGTTCTTC. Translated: CASTVAGEAYEQFF.

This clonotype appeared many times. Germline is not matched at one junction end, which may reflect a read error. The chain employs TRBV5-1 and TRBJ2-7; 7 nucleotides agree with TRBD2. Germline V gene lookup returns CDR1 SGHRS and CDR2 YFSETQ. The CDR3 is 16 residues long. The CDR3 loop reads CASSLDVAGGSYEQYF. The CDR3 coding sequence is TGCGCCAGCAGTTTGGATGTAGCGGGCGGCTCCTACGAGCAGTACTTC.

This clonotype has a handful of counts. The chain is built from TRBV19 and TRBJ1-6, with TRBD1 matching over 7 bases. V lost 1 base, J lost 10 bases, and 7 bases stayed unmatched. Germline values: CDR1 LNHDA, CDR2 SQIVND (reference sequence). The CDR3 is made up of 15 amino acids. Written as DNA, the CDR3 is TGTGCCAGTAGTATAGCACAGGGGTTTTTCTCACCCCTCCACTTT. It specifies CASSIAQGFFSPLHF.

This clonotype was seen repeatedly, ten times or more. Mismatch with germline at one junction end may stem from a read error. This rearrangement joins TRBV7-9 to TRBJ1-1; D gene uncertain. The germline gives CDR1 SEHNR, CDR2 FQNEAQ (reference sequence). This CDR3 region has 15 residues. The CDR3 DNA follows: TGTGCCAGCAGCTTAGCAGGCCTCCCGAACATTGAAGCTTTCTTT. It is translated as CASSLAGLPNIEAFF. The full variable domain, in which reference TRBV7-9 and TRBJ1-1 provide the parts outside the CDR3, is DTGVSQNPRHKITKRGQNVTFRCDPISEHNRLYWYRQTLGQGPEFLTYFQNEAQLEKSRLLSDRFSAERPKGSFSTLEIQRTEQGDSAMYLCASSLAGLPNIEAFFGQGTRLTVV.